This entry features one T cell receptor (beta chain) sequence. These data belong to a study of CD8 T cells in Susac syndrome. Random hexamers were used to reverse transcribe an amount of roughly 0.45 to 1 ug RNA. TCRdb passed the immunoSEQ multiplex PCR reads through MiXCR, listing each CDR3 protein once. The data show 210,000 or so distinct CDR3 sequences, with about 90% seen just once and around 0.13% held by the top ten. The CDR3 sequence is 14 residues long. V was pared by 0 bases and J by 9 bases, with 14 bases between. Per the germline V gene, CDR1 is PRHDT and CDR2 is FYEKMQ (reference sequence).

J is TRBJ1-2 and V is TRBV13; possible D gene TRBD1, 5 bases. Sequencing was done on a sample of CD8+ T cells from PBMCs. The receptor's source is a human donor with multiple sclerosis. In nucleotides, the CDR3 is TGTGCCAGCAGCTTAGGACAGGCCGCGGATAGCTACACCTTC. Protein: CASSLGQAADSYTF.